The entry that follows covers one T cell receptor (beta chain) sequence. Its specificity is unknown. The data derive from a study of cytomegalovirus exposure and HLA in healthy donors. Study-wide context: T cells numbering around 180 million yielded around 120 million unique TCR beta sequences in an earlier analysis. Study-level points and caveats: Donors belonging to an Asian-associated ancestry cluster reportedly showed fewer N-insertions in productive TCRs than the roughly 670-donor mean, according to what a later analysis found. For TCR beta chains, V- and J-gene trimming was later linked to a missense DCLRE1C variant.

Both 60 Vbeta primers and 13 Jbeta primers went into the PCR. The method was immunoSEQ multiplex PCR; TCRdb's version includes in-frame clones alone and lacks a portion of them. The sample contains about 160,000 clones, 75% to 90% of which appear only once. Sequencing was carried out using PBMCs. This receptor was taken from a girl aged 2-10 years in good health and CMV-seropositive.

The CDR3 sequence: CASSIVGVAGGWSGANVLTF. The DNA for the CDR3 is TGTGCCAGTAGTATAGTCGGAGTAGCGGGAGGCTGGTCTGGGGCCAACGTCCTGACTTTC. This chain links TRBV19 with TRBJ2-6, with 10 bases aligning to TRBD2. CDR3 length: 20 amino acids. V lost 1 base, J lost 1 base, and 10 bases stayed unmatched. Germline CDR1 reads LNHDA; CDR2 reads SQIVND (reference sequence).